The clone carrying this T cell receptor (beta chain) was seen once. Its antigen is unidentified. The authors reverse transcribed all of the isolated RNA, so sequencing captured expressed TCRB transcripts. Some clones are missing from TCRdb's copy, which holds only in-frame ones; the method was immunoSEQ multiplex PCR. Of hundreds of thousands of clones listed, approximately 28% are singletons. Via CD45RO/CCR7/CD25/CD127/CD95/CD27, cells of the CD4+ naive, central memory, regulatory and stem cell-like memory subsets were sorted. Over 95% purity was reached by all sorted populations. The data were taken from a study of beta chain features in type 1 diabetes. Study conclusions and caveats: The question left open here concerned HLA type influencing TCRB rearrangement. It was among patients, rather than healthy donors, that naive, central memory and Treg TCRB repertoires appeared more similar.

The V gene lost 3 bases and the J gene lost 4 bases, with 3 bases spanning the gap. CDR1 and CDR2 from the germline V gene are SGHTA and FQGNSA. The CDR3 extends over 11 amino acids. This chain joins TRBV7-2 and TRBJ1-2; no firm D call. The specimen was naive CD4+ T cells from blood. This TCR came from a man between 18 and 35 years old in good health. CDR3: CASSFFYGYTF. The CDR3 bases are TGTGCCAGCAGCTTCTTCTATGGCTACACCTTC.